This T cell receptor beta chain was retrieved from a study of T-cell reconstitution after alpha-beta-depleted transplantation in children. V trimming: 5 bases; J trimming: 3 bases; junction bases outside the gene matches: 4. This CDR3 comprises 15 residues. CDR1 KGHDR and CDR2 SFDVKD come from the germline V gene. Unique molecular identifiers were incorporated when the TCRbeta library was constructed. MiXCR was run by TCRdb on the PCR reads, yielding one entry per CDR3 protein. The sample gives 230,000 or so distinct CDR3 sequences, approximately 12% of which show up once; about 2.6% is in the top ten. Ten or more counts support this clonotype.

The sequence was collected from a human donor who donated a stem cell graft to a child with acute lymphoblastic leukemia. The specimen comprised PBMCs from the stem cell graft donor, sampled from the stem cell graft. The chain joins TRBV24-1 to TRBJ2-3; 10 bases map to TRBD1. As DNA, the CDR3 is TGTGCCACCAGTGTTGGGGGACAGGGGACAGATACGCAGTATTTT. Residues: CATSVGGQGTDTQYF.